This TCR beta chain comes out of a study of PD-1 blockade in classical Hodgkin lymphoma. Assay: immunoSEQ multiplex PCR; the TCRdb copy retains only in-frame clones and omits some. The sample has about 32,000 clones; 88% are singletons. Regarding time point: newly diagnosed, previously untreated cHL patient sample. Thawed PBMCs underwent magnetic negative selection to yield purified CD4+ T cells. The receptor was derived from a human donor with classical Hodgkin lymphoma. The sequencing sample was made of CD4+ T cells from blood.

CDR3 loop: CASSYDRSYGYTF. CDR3 DNA: TGTGCCAGCAGTTACGACCGATCCTATGGCTACACCTTC. V and J are TRBV6-6 and TRBJ1-2; D not certain. This CDR3 comprises 13 residues. The V gene lost 2 bases and the J gene lost 4 bases, with 8 bases spanning the gap. The germline V gene encodes CDR1 MNHNY and CDR2 SVGAGI (reference sequence).